This T cell receptor beta chain comes out of a study of blood T cell repertoires in COVID-19. Authors' methods: It was from reference gene primer amplification that nucleated cell counts were estimated. Measured with immunoSEQ multiplex PCR; TCRdb has only the in-frame clones, and not every one. V and J calls plus clone size are reproduced from that table; the DNA served to infer D and trimming. The sample includes around 700,000 clones, about 87% of them seen just once. This clone was detected a few times. Trimming took off 3 bases at V and 0 bases at J, with 15 bases between the two ends. The CDR3 is 18 residues long. Germline V gene sequence: CDR1 KGHSH, CDR2 LQKENI.

The clonotype originates from a woman between 18 and 30 years old with acute or convalescent COVID-19. The sample consisted of peripheral blood. The V gene is TRBV18, the J gene TRBJ1-6; possible D gene TRBD1, 5 bases. CDR3 coding DNA: TGTGCCAGCTCACCGAGCAGGGTTCATAGCTCCTATAATTCACCCCTCCACTTT. It codes for CASSPSRVHSSYNSPLHF.